This record covers a single T cell receptor (beta chain). As yet, its antigen is unknown. The data were obtained in a study of CD8+ T cells in alopecia areata. Study information: Each day, treated patients took oral tofacitinib twice, at 5 to 10 mg per dose.

Trimming stripped 1 base from V and 6 bases from J, with 12 bases between. CDR3 length: 14 residues. Germline lookup yields CDR1 LGHNA and CDR2 YSLEER. Following RNA extraction, reverse transcription yielded cDNA that acted as the sequencing template. Only in-frame clones appear in the TCRdb table, and some are missing; sequencing was by immunoSEQ multiplex PCR. The sample has roughly 140,000 clones, around 82% seen once. Study results and caveats: Scalp clonality and expanded CD8+ clones among the top 100 fell significantly with tofacitinib.

Treatment described: oral pan-JAK inhibitor, 5-10 mg twice daily. Cell sorting was applied to PBMCs, and CD4+ and CD8+ T cells were collected. The starting material was CD8+ T cells sorted from blood, obtained at week 4, from a patient treated with tofacitinib. This receptor was taken from a human donor with alopecia areata. The rearrangement uses TRBV4-3 and TRBJ1-1; maybe TRBD1 (6 bases). The CDR3 reads CASSQGITGPEAFF. CDR3 sequence (DNA): TGCGCCAGCAGCCAAGGAATTACAGGGCCTGAAGCTTTCTTT.